This T cell receptor (beta chain) was obtained from a study of blood T cell repertoires in COVID-19. The overall study: COVID-19 samples, acute and convalescent, were from the United States, Italy and Spain. T cells, B-cell-depleted T cells, or PBMCs provided the cDNA or gDNA that served as material.

This clone appeared a few times. In the authors' methods: Scientists estimated how many nucleated cells there were by amplifying reference gene primers. Generated by immunoSEQ multiplex PCR, the TCRdb table keeps only in-frame clones and is missing some. That table is the source of V, J and clone size, and D and trimming were worked out from the DNA. The sample lists more than 85,000 clones, about 81% seen once, with over 3.5% in the top ten. Between the trimmed V and J ends, which lost 3 bases and 7 bases, there was a span of 18 bases. The CDR3 spans 15 residues. Looked up from germline, CDR1 is DFQATT and CDR2 is SNEGSKA (reference sequence).

The sample was peripheral blood. This sequence was found in a man aged 60-69 years with acute or convalescent COVID-19. This sequence joins TRBV20-1 and TRBJ2-2; perhaps TRBD1 as D (6 bases). In DNA form, the CDR3 reads TGCAGTGCTAGTAAGGGCAGGGGAATGATCGGGGAGCTGTTTTTT. Translation: CSASKGRGMIGELFF.